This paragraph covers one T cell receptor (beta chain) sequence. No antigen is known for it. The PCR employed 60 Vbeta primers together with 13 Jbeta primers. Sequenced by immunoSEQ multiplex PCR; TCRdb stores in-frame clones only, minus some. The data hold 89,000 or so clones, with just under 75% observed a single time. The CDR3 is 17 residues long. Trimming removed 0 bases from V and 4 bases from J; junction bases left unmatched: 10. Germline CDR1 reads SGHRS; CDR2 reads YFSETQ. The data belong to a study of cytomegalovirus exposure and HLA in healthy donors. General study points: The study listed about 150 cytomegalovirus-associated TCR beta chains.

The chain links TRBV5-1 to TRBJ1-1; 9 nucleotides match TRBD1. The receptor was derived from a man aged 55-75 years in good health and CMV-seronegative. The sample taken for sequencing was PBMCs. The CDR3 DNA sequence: TGCGCCAGCAGCTTGGCCGGGGGGACAGGGCTCGGCACTGAAGCTTTCTTT. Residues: CASSLAGGTGLGTEAFF.